These 32 T cell receptor beta chains were sequenced from one sample in a study of blood T cells in healthy people across ages (dated by TCRdb to 2013 to 2016). Preparation of the library involved 5' RACE. TCRdb names Illumina HiSeq 2500 as the instrument used. A second 7 to 11 cycle PCR used a sample-barcoded 5' primer and a J-beta primer mix. The public reads were reprocessed in TCRdb via fastp at Q25 and MiXCR, keeping in-frame beta chains. Identical CDR3 protein sequences are pooled into one entry, listed with their most common genes and DNA. In all, the sample holds fewer than 950,000 distinct CDR3 sequences, and 36% of those were seen once. Over 10% of the sample lies in the top ten. Sequences were obtained from blood. All receptors come from a man younger than 35 in good health.

Of note for this clonotype: One end of the junction does not line up with germline, which may come from a read error. The chain couples TRBV6-2 or TRBV6-3 to TRBJ2-5; 9 bases line up with TRBD2. The J call may be mistaken, given a closer DNA end match to TRBJ2-7. The CDR3 is 15 residues long. CDR1 and CDR2 (germline): MNHEY, SVGEGT. CDR3 region: CASSPRLAASHEQYF. DNA of the CDR3: TGTGCCAGCAGTCCCCGACTAGCGGCCTCCCACGAGCAGTACTTC.

V and J are TRBV12-5 and TRBJ2-5, with 8 bases aligning to TRBD1. The DNA end favors TRBJ2-7, so the J call may be wrong. In germline, CDR1 is LGHNT, CDR2 FRNRAP. The CDR3 spans 14 residues. This CDR3 is CASGRDRPPYEQYF. Here the CDR3 DNA reads TGTGCTAGTGGTAGGGACAGGCCACCCTACGAGCAGTACTTC.

This clonotype was seen more than once but under ten times. The chain uses TRBV6-6 and TRBJ1-5; D is unclear. Trimming stripped 6 bases from V and 5 bases from J, with 8 bases between. CDR3 length equals 12 residues. Germline values: CDR1 MNHNY, CDR2 SVGAGI (reference sequence). Written as DNA, the CDR3 is TGTGCCAGCAGCATAGGAGATCAGCCCCAGCATTTT. This codes for CASSIGDQPQHF.

There are a few counts of this clonotype. The chain recombines TRBV2 with TRBJ2-3; D is possibly TRBD1 (5 bases). The germline V and J ends were trimmed by 4 bases and 3 bases, with 17 bases remaining between them. Germline V lookup: CDR1 SNHLY, CDR2 FYNNEI. The length of the CDR3 is 16 residues. This CDR3 is CASSGKQAGVTDTQYF. In DNA form, the CDR3 reads TGTGCCAGCAGTGGTAAACAGGCCGGAGTTACAGATACGCAGTATTTT.

The chain couples TRBV12-3 or TRBV12-4 to TRBJ1-5; 7 bases match TRBD1. V lost 6 bases to trimming and J lost 7 bases; unmatched junction nucleotides: 18. CDR3 length: 17 residues. This CDR3 reads CASSPRRIETGYQPQHF. The CDR3 DNA sequence: TGTGCCAGCAGCCCTAGGAGAATTGAGACAGGGTACCAGCCCCAGCATTTT.

This clonotype was counted only a few times. This chain links TRBV7-2 with TRBJ1-2; D call uncertain. The length of the CDR3 is 11 residues. Germline lookup yields CDR1 SGHTA and CDR2 FQGNSA. The V end lost 3 bases, the J end lost 8 bases, and 7 bases lay between the germline ends. For the CDR3, the DNA is TGTGCCAGCAGCTTTGAAGTGGGCTACACCTTC. Residues: CASSFEVGYTF.

The chain uses TRBV7-2 and TRBJ2-7; D gene uncertain. V dropped 4 bases and J dropped 4 bases, with 17 bases sitting between them. Germline CDR1 reads SGHTA; CDR2 reads FQGNSA. The CDR3 spans 15 residues. In DNA form, the CDR3 reads TGTGCCAGCAGCTCTATCGGAGTAGTTGGGTACGAGCAGTACTTC. Its protein product is CASSSIGVVGYEQYF.

This clonotype was found a few times. The V and J genes are TRBV7-2 and TRBJ1-4, with D perhaps TRBD1 (5 bases). The CDR3 consists of 14 residues. Between the trimmed V and J ends, which lost 5 bases and 6 bases, there was a span of 13 bases. Germline assignment: CDR1 SGHTA and CDR2 FQGNSA. Here the CDR3 reads CASSPERGYEKLFF. CDR3 DNA sequence: TGTGCCAGCAGCCCCGAGAGGGGATATGAAAAACTGTTTTTT.

The chain employs TRBV6-2 or TRBV6-3 and TRBJ2-1; 8 bases line up with TRBD1. This CDR3 is 15 amino acids long. V trimming: 6 bases; J trimming: 7 bases; junction bases outside the gene matches: 11. Germline V gene sequence: CDR1 MNHEY, CDR2 SVGEGT. The CDR3 DNA reads TGTGCCAGCAGAATATCCGGGACAGGTCGGAATGAGCAGTTCTTC. It codes for CASRISGTGRNEQFF.

This clonotype came up many times. J is TRBJ2-1 and V is TRBV5-6, with 7 bases lining up with TRBD2. Germline values: CDR1 SGHDT, CDR2 YYEEEE. The CDR3 is 16 residues long. The V and J ends lost 1 base and 0 bases, in that order; junction bases with no gene match: 4. CDR3 sequence reads: CASSLTAGDSYNEQFF. The CDR3 coding sequence is TGTGCCAGCAGCTTGACGGCGGGGGACTCCTACAATGAGCAGTTCTTC.

The chain employs TRBV6-5 and TRBJ2-5; no clear D gene. The ends were cut back, 5 bases at V and 11 bases at J, with 15 bases in the middle. CDR1 is MNHEY and CDR2 is SVGAGI in the germline V gene. This CDR3 has 12 amino acids. CDR3 loop: CASSRTNNEQYF. Written as DNA, the CDR3 is TGTGCCAGCAGTCGAACGAACAATGAGCAGTACTTC.

Details on this clonotype: The germline gene is not matched at one end of the junction; a read error may be the cause. The chain links TRBV6-5 to TRBJ2-1, with TRBD1 identical over 11 bases. The CDR3 is 15 amino acids. From germline, CDR1 is MNHEY and CDR2 SVGAGI. This CDR3 is CAGRRTGGNYNEQFF. CDR3 DNA: TGTGCCGGCAGAAGGACAGGGGGCAACTACAATGAGCAGTTCTTC.

This clonotype has ten or more counts. The genes are TRBV7-9 and TRBJ1-2; TRBD1 aligns across 8 bases. V trimming: 3 bases; J trimming: 1 base; junction bases outside the gene matches: 1. Germline CDR1 and CDR2: SEHNR and FQNEAQ (reference sequence). This CDR3 comprises 14 residues. CDR3 protein: CASSLDRDNYGYTF. For the CDR3, the DNA is TGTGCCAGCAGCTTGGACAGGGATAACTATGGCTACACCTTC.

This clonotype was recorded once. Since a much larger clone is just one base distant, this may be a read error. CDR3 coding DNA: TGCAGTGCTGGGACACTGAACAATGAGCAGTACTTC. The encoded protein is CSAGTLNNEQYF. The chain is built from TRBV20-1 and TRBJ2-7; a possible D gene is TRBD1 (6 bases). CDR1 is DFQATT, CDR2 SNEGSKA, per germline (reference sequence). V was cut by 5 bases and J by 7 bases, with 15 bases left in between. The CDR3 has 12 amino acids.

This clonotype was recorded a few times. The chain links TRBV7-9 to TRBJ2-7, with 8 nucleotides matching TRBD1. Germline trimming cut 5 bases from V and 3 bases from J; bases unmatched to any gene: 6. The CDR3 extends over 14 amino acids. CDR1 and CDR2 (germline): SEHNR, FQNEAQ (reference sequence). This CDR3 reads CASSHGQGVYEQYF. The CDR3 DNA follows: TGTGCCAGCAGCCACGGACAGGGAGTCTACGAGCAGTACTTC.

Many counts were recorded for this clonotype. CDR3: CASSLDRTNTEAFF. CDR3 DNA: TGCGCCAGCAGCTTGGATAGAACGAACACTGAAGCTTTCTTT. The genes are TRBV5-1 and TRBJ1-1, with unresolved D. Trimming shortened V by 0 bases and J by 1 base, and 7 bases separated the two germline ends. This CDR3 comprises 14 residues. CDR1 SGHRS and CDR2 YFSETQ come from the germline V gene.

The chain is built from TRBV9 and TRBJ1-4; D not certain. V lost 4 bases, J lost 8 bases, and 21 bases lay in between. The CDR3 contains 16 residues. Looked up from germline, CDR1 is SGDLS and CDR2 is YYNGEE. This CDR3 reads CASSRSETSTLEKLFF. As DNA, the CDR3 is TGTGCCAGCAGCCGAAGCGAGACAAGCACCCTCGAAAAACTGTTTTTT.

This clonotype was counted at least ten times. The chain joins TRBV28 to TRBJ1-1, with a tentative D call TRBD1 (5 bases). Between the trimmed V and J ends, which lost 6 bases and 5 bases, there was a span of 22 bases. CDR3 length: 16 amino acids. The germline gives CDR1 MDHEN, CDR2 SYDVKM. DNA of the CDR3: TGTGCCAGCAGCCACCGGGACTTTCCGGCGGGGACTGAAGCTTTCTTT. It yields the protein CASSHRDFPAGTEAFF.

The DNA for the CDR3 is TGTGCCAGCAGCGGCGGTGGCACAGCTAGCAATCAGCCCCAGCATTTT. Encoded protein: CASSGGGTASNQPQHF. The chain links TRBV7-9 to TRBJ1-5, with D unclear. This CDR3 contains 16 residues. V gave up 5 bases and J gave up 0 bases, with 14 bases separating them. Germline assignment: CDR1 SEHNR and CDR2 FQNEAQ (reference sequence).

J is TRBJ2-2 and V is TRBV20-1, with D possibly TRBD1 on 5 matching bases. CDR1 is DFQATT and CDR2 is SNEGSKA in the germline V gene (reference sequence). V was trimmed by 0 bases and J by 6 bases, leaving 11 bases between them. CDR3 length: 14 residues. The CDR3 loop reads CSARDQEGAGELFF. CDR3 nucleotides: TGCAGTGCTAGAGATCAAGAAGGGGCCGGGGAGCTGTTTTTT.

This sequence joins TRBV12-3 or TRBV12-4 and TRBJ1-4; TRBD1 matches at 7 bases. Germline trimming cut 5 bases from V and 7 bases from J; bases unmatched to any gene: 10. The CDR3 consists of 15 residues. CDR3 sequence (DNA): TGTGCCAGCAGTGCGGAGGGGGCTTGGAGTGAAAAACTGTTTTTT. Its translation: CASSAEGAWSEKLFF.

The V gene is TRBV14, the J gene TRBJ1-1; D is perhaps TRBD1 (6 bases). From germline, CDR1 is SGHDN and CDR2 FVKESK. The CDR3 spans 19 residues. With 0 bases removed from V and 1 base from J, the gap between germline ends came to 21 bases. CDR3 sequence (DNA): TGTGCCAGCAGCCAAGATTTTGATCCGGCATCGACAGGGAACACTGAAGCTTTCTTT. It specifies CASSQDFDPASTGNTEAFF.

The chain combines TRBV27 with TRBJ1-2; D is undetermined. Germline lookup yields CDR1 MNHEY and CDR2 SMNVEV (reference sequence). V lost 2 bases to trimming and J lost 1 base, with 8 bases between them. The length of the CDR3 is 14 residues. CDR3 sequence: CASSLAGNNYGYTF. The CDR3 nucleotides are TGTGCCAGCAGTTTAGCCGGGAATAACTATGGCTACACCTTC.

The gene calls are TRBV28 and TRBJ2-2; 9 bases are a match to TRBD1. CDR1 and CDR2 (germline): MDHEN, SYDVKM. The V segment lost 5 bases and the J segment 5 bases; nucleotides outside the gene matches: 18. This CDR3 is 19 amino acids long. The DNA for the CDR3 is TGTGCCAGCAGTCCCCCGGGACAGGGAATCCCCCGAGGGACCGGGGAGCTGTTTTTT. Protein product: CASSPPGQGIPRGTGELFF.

This clonotype has a single count. This chain links TRBV5-1 with TRBJ1-1; maybe TRBD1 (5 bases). Trimming shortened V by 4 bases and J by 4 bases, and 17 bases separated the two germline ends. Per germline, CDR1 SGHRS and CDR2 YFSETQ. CDR3 length equals 15 residues. CDR3 sequence reads: CASSPGTMGSTEAFF. CDR3 nucleotide sequence: TGCGCCAGCAGCCCCGGGACCATGGGGTCCACTGAAGCTTTCTTT.

The chain joins TRBV20-1 to TRBJ2-4; D gene uncertain. The closer fit of TRBJ2-5 to the DNA end suggests the J call may be wrong. The CDR3 consists of 12 residues. Germline CDR1 and CDR2: DFQATT and SNEGSKA (reference sequence). The CDR3 region is CSARVGVETQYF. The DNA for the CDR3 is TGCAGTGCTAGAGTGGGTGTTGAGACCCAGTACTTC.

This clonotype was recorded at least ten times. CDR3 bases: TGTGCCAGCAGCTTAACGAGGGACTACGAGCAGTACTTC. This codes for CASSLTRDYEQYF. This rearrangement joins TRBV5-5 to TRBJ2-7, with D perhaps matching TRBD2 (5 bases). From germline, CDR1 is SGHKS and CDR2 YYEKEE (reference sequence). The CDR3 covers 13 residues. Trimming took off 2 bases at V and 3 bases at J, with 9 bases between the two ends.

This clonotype came up a few times. The V gene is TRBV20-1, the J gene TRBJ1-2; D gene ambiguous. The CDR3 contains 13 residues. CDR1 is DFQATT, CDR2 SNEGSKA, per germline (reference sequence). Trimming pared 3 bases from V and 8 bases from J, leaving 16 bases between. The CDR3 protein is CSASRGESWGYTF. CDR3 nucleotides: TGCAGTGCTAGCCGCGGGGAATCGTGGGGCTACACCTTC.

This chain connects TRBV7-9 to TRBJ2-3; D might be TRBD1 (6 bases). CDR1 is SEHNR, CDR2 FQNEAQ, per germline (reference sequence). The CDR3 consists of 16 residues. The ends were cut back, 4 bases at V and 2 bases at J, with 16 bases in the middle. The CDR3, as DNA: TGTGCCAGCAGCTCCGCAGGGGAAACTCACACAGATACGCAGTATTTT. Amino acids: CASSSAGETHTDTQYF.

The CDR3 DNA reads as TGCGCCAGCAGCCCTAGGTCGGAAGACACTGAAGCTTTCTTT. It codes for CASSPRSEDTEAFF. This chain connects TRBV5-1 to TRBJ1-1; D gene ambiguous. The CDR3 runs to 14 residues. In germline, CDR1 is SGHRS, CDR2 YFSETQ. The V gene lost 4 bases and the J gene lost 3 bases, with 13 bases spanning the gap.

In its sample, this clonotype was seen a few times. The rearrangement links TRBV10-3 to TRBJ2-3; 10 bases line up with TRBD2. Trimming cost V 2 bases and J 5 bases; bases outside gene matches: 10. The germline V gene encodes CDR1 ENHRY and CDR2 SYGVKD. The CDR3 extends over 17 amino acids. CDR3 nucleotides: TGTGCCATCAGTGAGAAGGCTAGCGGGGGCATTTTAGATACGCAGTATTTT. This translates into CAISEKASGGILDTQYF.

The rearrangement links TRBV9 to TRBJ1-1; D gene uncertain. Germline lookup yields CDR1 SGDLS and CDR2 YYNGEE. CDR3 length equals 14 residues. Trimming shortened V by 3 bases and J by 1 base, and 10 bases separated the two germline ends. As DNA, the CDR3 is TGTGCCAGCAGCGAAGACATATCGAACACTGAAGCTTTCTTT. Its protein is CASSEDISNTEAFF. Filled out from reference TRBV9 and TRBJ1-1, the complete variable domain reads DSGVTQTPKHLITATGQRVTLRCSPRSGDLSVYWYQQSLDQGLQFLIQYYNGEERAKGNILERFSAQQFPDLHSELNLSSLELGDSALYFCASSEDISNTEAFFGQGTRLTVV.